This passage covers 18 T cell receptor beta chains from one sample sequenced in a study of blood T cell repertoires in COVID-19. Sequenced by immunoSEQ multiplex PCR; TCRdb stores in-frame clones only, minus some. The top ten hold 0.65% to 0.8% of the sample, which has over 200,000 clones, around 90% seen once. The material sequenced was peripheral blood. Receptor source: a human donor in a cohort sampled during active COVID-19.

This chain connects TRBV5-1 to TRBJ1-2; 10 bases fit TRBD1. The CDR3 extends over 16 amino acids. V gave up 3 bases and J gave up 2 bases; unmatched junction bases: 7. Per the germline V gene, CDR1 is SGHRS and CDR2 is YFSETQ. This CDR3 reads CASSWGTGASNYGYTF. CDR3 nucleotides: TGCGCCAGCAGCTGGGGGACAGGGGCCTCCAACTATGGCTACACCTTC.

The CDR3 region has the DNA TGTGCCAGCAGTACAGGGGCCTACAATGAGCAGTTCTTC. This sequence encodes CASSTGAYNEQFF. V is TRBV6-6 and J is TRBJ2-1, with TRBD1 identical over 7 bases. Germline V gene data show CDR1 as MNHNY and CDR2 as SVGAGI (reference sequence). Trimming cost V 5 bases and J 2 bases; bases outside gene matches: 0. The CDR3 extends over 13 amino acids.

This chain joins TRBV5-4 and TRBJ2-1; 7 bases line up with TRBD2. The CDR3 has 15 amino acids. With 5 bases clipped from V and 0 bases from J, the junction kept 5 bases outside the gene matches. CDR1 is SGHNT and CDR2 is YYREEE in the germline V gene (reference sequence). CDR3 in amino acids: CASSPSGGSYNEQFF. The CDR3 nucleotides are TGTGCCAGCAGTCCTAGCGGAGGCTCCTACAATGAGCAGTTCTTC.

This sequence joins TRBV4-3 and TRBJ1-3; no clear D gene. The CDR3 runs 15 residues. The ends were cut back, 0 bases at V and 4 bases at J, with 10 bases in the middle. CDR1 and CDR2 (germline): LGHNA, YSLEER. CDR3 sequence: CASSQDLTAGNTIYF. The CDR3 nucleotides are TGCGCCAGCAGCCAAGATTTAACAGCCGGAAACACCATATATTTT.

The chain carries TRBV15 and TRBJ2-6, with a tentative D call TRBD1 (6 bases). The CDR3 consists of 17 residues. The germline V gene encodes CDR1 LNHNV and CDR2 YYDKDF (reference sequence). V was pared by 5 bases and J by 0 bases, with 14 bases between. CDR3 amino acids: CATSGIDRSSGANVLTF. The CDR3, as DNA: TGTGCCACCAGCGGAATTGACAGGAGCTCTGGGGCCAACGTCCTGACTTTC.

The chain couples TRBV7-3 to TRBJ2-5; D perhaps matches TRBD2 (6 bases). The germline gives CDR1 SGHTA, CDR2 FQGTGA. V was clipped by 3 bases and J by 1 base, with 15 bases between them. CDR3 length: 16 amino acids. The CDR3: CASSFSEEGPQETQYF. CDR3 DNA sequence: TGTGCCAGCAGCTTTTCGGAGGAGGGGCCCCAAGAGACCCAGTACTTC.

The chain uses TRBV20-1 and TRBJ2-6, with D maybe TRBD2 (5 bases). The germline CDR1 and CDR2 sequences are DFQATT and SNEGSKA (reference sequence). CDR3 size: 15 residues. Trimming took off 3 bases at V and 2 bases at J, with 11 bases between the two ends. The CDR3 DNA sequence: TGCAGTGCTAGTGTGCCGGGGACTGGGGCCAACGTCCTGACTTTC. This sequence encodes CSASVPGTGANVLTF.

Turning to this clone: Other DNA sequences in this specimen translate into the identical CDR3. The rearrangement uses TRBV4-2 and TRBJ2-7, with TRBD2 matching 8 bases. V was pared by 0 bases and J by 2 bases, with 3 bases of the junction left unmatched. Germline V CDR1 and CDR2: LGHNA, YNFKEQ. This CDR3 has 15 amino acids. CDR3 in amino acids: CASSQDTSGTYEQYF. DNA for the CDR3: TGTGCCAGCAGCCAAGACACTAGCGGTACCTACGAGCAGTACTTC.

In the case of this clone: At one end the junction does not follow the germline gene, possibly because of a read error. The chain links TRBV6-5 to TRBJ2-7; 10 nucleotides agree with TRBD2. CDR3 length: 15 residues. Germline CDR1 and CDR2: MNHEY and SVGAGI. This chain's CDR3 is CASSARTSGSPKWGF. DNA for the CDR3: TGTGCCAGCAGCGCGAGGACTAGCGGATCCCCAAAATGGGGCTTC.

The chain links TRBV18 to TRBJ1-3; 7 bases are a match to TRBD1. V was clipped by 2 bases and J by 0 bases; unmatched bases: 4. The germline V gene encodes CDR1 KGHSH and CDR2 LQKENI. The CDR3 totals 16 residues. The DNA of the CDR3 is TGTGCCAGCTCACCAGGGAGGACAGGCTCTGGAAACACCATATATTTT. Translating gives CASSPGRTGSGNTIYF.

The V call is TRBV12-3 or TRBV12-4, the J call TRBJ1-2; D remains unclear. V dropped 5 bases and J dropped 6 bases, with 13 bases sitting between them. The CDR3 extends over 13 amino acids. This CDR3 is CASSLLRAHGYTF. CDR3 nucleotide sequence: TGTGCCAGCAGTCTCTTGCGGGCTCATGGCTACACCTTC.

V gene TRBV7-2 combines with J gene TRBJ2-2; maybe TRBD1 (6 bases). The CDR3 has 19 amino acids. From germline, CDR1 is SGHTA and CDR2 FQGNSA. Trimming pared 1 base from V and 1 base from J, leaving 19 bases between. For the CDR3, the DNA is TGTGCCAGCAGCTTAGAGGCAGGGGTTATTGTGGGGAACACCGGGGAGCTGTTTTTT. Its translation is CASSLEAGVIVGNTGELFF.

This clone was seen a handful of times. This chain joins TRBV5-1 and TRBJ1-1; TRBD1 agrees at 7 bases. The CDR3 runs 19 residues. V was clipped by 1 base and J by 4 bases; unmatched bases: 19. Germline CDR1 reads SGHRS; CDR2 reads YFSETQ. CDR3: CASSLRKISTGNIGTEAFF. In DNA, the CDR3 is TGCGCCAGCAGCTTGAGGAAGATTTCGACAGGGAACATCGGCACTGAAGCTTTCTTT.

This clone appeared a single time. CDR3 residues: CASSPSTDTQYF. The CDR3 coding sequence is TGTGCCAGCAGCCCAAGCACAGATACGCAGTATTTT. The chain combines TRBV25-1 with TRBJ2-3; D call uncertain. V was clipped by 6 bases and J by 0 bases, with 4 bases between them. Germline loops: CDR1 MGHDK, CDR2 SYGVNS. CDR3 length: 12 residues.

CDR3 amino acids: CASSPGGEIYEQYF. CDR3 nucleotide sequence: TGTGCCAGCAGCCCGGGGGGTGAGATCTACGAGCAGTACTTC. The chain employs TRBV5-4 and TRBJ2-7; 7 nucleotides align to TRBD2. J gave up 3 bases and V 4 bases, and 7 bases lay outside the gene matches. Per germline, CDR1 SGHNT and CDR2 YYREEE (reference sequence). CDR3 length: 14 residues.

The CDR3 loop is CASSLTSGSTDTQYF. CDR3 coding DNA: TGTGCCAGCAGCCTGACTAGCGGGAGTACAGATACGCAGTATTTT. The chain is built from TRBV9 and TRBJ2-3; 12 positions agree with TRBD2. This CDR3 is built from 15 residues. V trimming: 4 bases; J trimming: 3 bases; junction bases outside the gene matches: 3. Germline CDR1 reads SGDLS; CDR2 reads YYNGEE.

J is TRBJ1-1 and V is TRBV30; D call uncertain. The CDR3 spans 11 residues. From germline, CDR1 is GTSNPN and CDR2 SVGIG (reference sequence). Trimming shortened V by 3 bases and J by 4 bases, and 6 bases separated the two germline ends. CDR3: CAWRRVTEAFF. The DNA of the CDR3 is TGTGCCTGGAGGCGAGTCACTGAAGCTTTCTTT.

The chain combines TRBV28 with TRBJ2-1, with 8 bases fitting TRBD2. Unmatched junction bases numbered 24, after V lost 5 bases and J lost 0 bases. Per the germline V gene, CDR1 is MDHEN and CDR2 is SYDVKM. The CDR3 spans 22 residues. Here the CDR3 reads CASSTAGTREPFSPRSYNEQFF. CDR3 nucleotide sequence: TGTGCCAGCAGTACCGCCGGGACTAGGGAGCCATTTTCCCCCCGCTCCTACAATGAGCAGTTCTTC.